These 31 T cell receptor beta chains were sequenced from one sample in a study of blood T cell repertoires in COVID-19. Clones were read by immunoSEQ multiplex PCR, and TCRdb kept only the in-frame ones, dropping some. This table has about 57,000 clones, roughly nine tenths appearing once. Sequenced material: peripheral blood. These receptors originate from a woman aged 80 or older with COVID-19, enrolled during active disease.

The chain employs TRBV9 and TRBJ1-1; 7 nucleotides align to TRBD1. Germline trimming cut 0 bases from V and 4 bases from J; bases unmatched to any gene: 3. The CDR3 runs to 14 residues. CDR1 is SGDLS, CDR2 YYNGEE, per germline. This CDR3 reads CASSVDDRATEAFF. The CDR3 bases are TGTGCCAGCAGCGTAGATGACAGGGCCACTGAAGCTTTCTTT.

The chain carries TRBV30 and TRBJ1-6, with D possibly TRBD1 on 5 matching bases. CDR3 length: 15 residues. Trimming pared 0 bases from V and 6 bases from J, leaving 12 bases between. The germline CDR1 and CDR2 sequences are GTSNPN and SVGIG (reference sequence). The CDR3 is CAWSVLQGSNSPLHF. The DNA for the CDR3 is TGTGCCTGGAGTGTACTCCAGGGTTCTAATTCACCCCTCCACTTT.

The rearrangement joins TRBV2 to TRBJ2-3, with D perhaps TRBD1 (6 bases). This CDR3 is 14 amino acids long. V was cut by 7 bases and J by 4 bases, with 15 bases left in between. From germline, CDR1 is SNHLY and CDR2 FYNNEI. The CDR3 DNA reads TGTGCCAGCACGAGACAGGCGCCGTCAGATACGCAGTATTTT. Translating it yields CASTRQAPSDTQYF.

The rearrangement uses TRBV7-2 and TRBJ2-5; TRBD1 agrees at 9 bases. Germline CDR1 is SGHTA and CDR2 is FQGNSA. The CDR3 totals 16 residues. Germline trimming cut 5 bases from V and 5 bases from J; bases unmatched to any gene: 12. DNA for the CDR3: TGTGCCAGCAGCCGCGCGGGACAGGGTTTAGGGGAGACCCAGTACTTC. Translation gives CASSRAGQGLGETQYF.

This rearrangement joins TRBV7-2 to TRBJ1-5; D gene unclear. CDR1 SGHTA and CDR2 FQGNSA come from the germline V gene. The CDR3 length is 15 residues. The V end lost 2 bases, the J end lost 4 bases, and 12 bases lay between the germline ends. In DNA form, the CDR3 reads TGTGCCAGCAGCTTACGGCGGGGTCCTAATCAGCCCCAGCATTTT. Residues: CASSLRRGPNQPQHF. Complete variable domain (other parts from reference TRBV7-2 and TRBJ1-5): GAGVSQSPSNKVTEKGKDVELRCDPISGHTALYWYRQSLGQGLEFLIYFQGNSAPDKSGLPSDRFSAERTGGSVSTLTIQRTQQEDSAVYLCASSLRRGPNQPQHFGDGTRLSIL.

The chain combines TRBV6-5 with TRBJ1-6; D might be TRBD1 (5 bases). Deletions cut 6 bases from V and 10 bases from J, with 19 bases between. This CDR3 comprises 15 residues. Germline V CDR1 and CDR2: MNHEY, SVGAGI. CDR3 nucleotide sequence: TGTGCCAGCAGAGTCATCGGGGGGGGTCGATCACCCCTCCACTTT. Translation: CASRVIGGGRSPLHF.

V is TRBV30 and J is TRBJ1-2, with 8 nucleotides matching TRBD1. Trimming took 5 bases from V and 2 from J; bases not matched to a gene: 4. The V gene's germline CDR1 is GTSNPN and CDR2 SVGIG (reference sequence). CDR3 length: 13 amino acids. This chain's CDR3 is CAWVDRVNYGYTF. The CDR3 DNA is TGTGCCTGGGTGGACAGGGTGAACTATGGCTACACCTTC. The full variable domain, completed using reference TRBV30 and TRBJ1-2, is SQTIHQWPATLVQPVGSPLSLECTVEGTSNPNLYWYRQAAGRGLQLLFYSVGIGQISSEVPQNLSASRPQDRQFILSSKKLLLSDSGFYLCAWVDRVNYGYTFGSGTRLTVV.

The chain employs TRBV24-1 and TRBJ2-2; 7 nucleotides align to TRBD2. The germline V gene encodes CDR1 KGHDR and CDR2 SFDVKD. This CDR3 contains 18 residues. The V gene end was trimmed by 4 bases and the J gene end by 2 bases; junction bases not matched to a gene: 12. CDR3 in DNA: TGTGCCACCAGTGAGGGCCCGACAGCGGGGCTAAACACCGGGGAGCTGTTTTTT. Its translation: CATSEGPTAGLNTGELFF.

This rearrangement joins TRBV6-5 to TRBJ1-2; 10 bases fit TRBD1. Germline V gives CDR1 MNHEY, CDR2 SVGAGI. The V gene end was trimmed by 7 bases and the J gene end by 7 bases; junction bases not matched to a gene: 12. This CDR3 is 15 amino acids long. The DNA for the CDR3 is TGTGCCAGCACTCTCTCCGGGACAGGGGCTACTGGCTACACCTTC. It translates to CASTLSGTGATGYTF.

This chain uses TRBV7-9 with TRBJ2-5, with TRBD1 identical over 7 bases. This CDR3 has 14 amino acids. V lost 3 bases, J lost 4 bases, and 5 bases stayed unmatched. From germline, CDR1 is SEHNR and CDR2 FQNEAQ (reference sequence). The CDR3 sequence: CASSFRGIGETQYF. As DNA, the CDR3 is TGTGCCAGCAGCTTCAGGGGGATAGGAGAGACCCAGTACTTC.

The chain uses TRBV6-5 and TRBJ2-7, with a tentative D call TRBD1 (6 bases). The V gene lost 2 bases and the J gene lost 3 bases, with 11 bases spanning the gap. Germline lookup yields CDR1 MNHEY and CDR2 SVGAGI. The CDR3 has 14 residues. The CDR3 sequence is CASSYPGASYEQYF. The CDR3 region has the DNA TGTGCCAGCAGTTACCCAGGGGCAAGCTACGAGCAGTACTTC.

The chain recombines TRBV5-5 with TRBJ2-6, with TRBD1 identical over 7 bases. Germline V CDR1 and CDR2: SGHKS, YYEKEE (reference sequence). The ends lost 2 bases at V and 0 bases at J; junction bases unmatched: 11. CDR3 length equals 19 residues. CDR3 bases: TGTGCCAGCAGCTTTCGACAGGGTTGGGAGAGCTCTGGGGCCAACGTCCTGACTTTC. Protein sequence: CASSFRQGWESSGANVLTF.

The V gene is TRBV6-6, the J gene TRBJ2-7, with 9 bases identical to TRBD2. Germline CDR1 MNHNY, CDR2 SVGAGI (reference sequence). The CDR3 consists of 14 residues. The ends lost 8 bases at V and 2 bases at J; junction bases unmatched: 7. CDR3 sequence reads: CASRNGGGAYEQYF. The CDR3 DNA is TGTGCCAGCCGAAACGGCGGGGGGGCCTACGAGCAGTACTTC.

The V and J genes are TRBV11-2 and TRBJ2-1; D may be TRBD1 (6 bases). Germline V gives CDR1 SGHAT, CDR2 FQNNGV. The CDR3 has 15 residues. V was pared by 3 bases and J by 4 bases, with 13 bases between. The CDR3 coding sequence is TGTGCCAGCAGCTTTACACAGGGCAGTTACAATGAGCAGTTCTTC. Encoded protein: CASSFTQGSYNEQFF.

The chain employs TRBV3-1 (or the pseudogene TRBV3-2) and TRBJ2-7; D is possibly TRBD1 (6 bases). V was clipped by 1 base and J by 1 base, with 14 bases between them. Looked up from germline, CDR1 is LGHDT and CDR2 is YNNKEL (reference sequence). CDR3 length: 16 amino acids. The DNA for the CDR3 is TGTGCCAGCAGCCAAGTGGGAGACAGGTCTTCCTACGAGCAGTACTTC. Residues: CASSQVGDRSSYEQYF.

V is TRBV4-1 and J is TRBJ1-2; tentative D call: TRBD1 (5 bases). The CDR3 has 16 residues. Trimming cost V 0 bases and J 4 bases, with 15 bases left between them. Germline assignment: CDR1 MGHRA and CDR2 YSYEKL. CDR3 sequence: CASSQDLGGGGYGYTF. The CDR3 nucleotides read TGCGCCAGCAGCCAAGATCTTGGCGGGGGTGGCTATGGCTACACCTTC.

This clone was seen just once. The chain combines TRBV2 with TRBJ1-2; a weak D match, TRBD1 (6 bases). CDR1 and CDR2 from the germline V gene are SNHLY and FYNNEI. This CDR3 has 15 amino acids. Trimming shortened V by 2 bases and J by 4 bases, and 14 bases separated the two germline ends. DNA of the CDR3: TGTGCCAGCAGTGAATGGGAGACAGGCCGCTATGGCTACACCTTC. This sequence encodes CASSEWETGRYGYTF.

In its sample, this clone was seen a few times. The chain couples TRBV21-1 to TRBJ1-5; the D call in the table, TRBD1, was not verified against the DNA. TRBV21-1 is a pseudogene. The CDR3 runs to 17 residues. CDR3 DNA sequence: TGTGCCAGCAGCTACAGCCTGGGACAGGGATACAATCAGCCCCAGCATTTT. Encoded protein: CASSYSLGQGYNQPQHF.

The rearrangement uses TRBV3-1 (or the pseudogene TRBV3-2) and TRBJ1-5, with 11 bases that match TRBD1. The CDR3 is 16 amino acids. Germline CDR1 reads LGHDT; CDR2 reads YNNKEL (reference sequence). V shed 4 bases, J shed 7 bases, and the junction held 9 bases outside the gene matches. This CDR3 is CASSLGRDRGFQPQHF. CDR3 DNA sequence: TGTGCCAGCAGCCTCGGTAGGGACAGGGGGTTCCAGCCCCAGCATTTT.

This clone appeared once. The rearrangement joins TRBV19 to TRBJ2-2; 10 positions match TRBD1. V was pared by 5 bases and J by 6 bases, with 9 bases of the junction left unmatched. From germline, CDR1 is LNHDA and CDR2 SQIVND (reference sequence). The CDR3 loop spans 16 amino acids. The CDR3: CASSWDRGKVAGELFF. CDR3 nucleotide sequence: TGTGCCAGTAGTTGGGACAGGGGCAAGGTGGCCGGGGAGCTGTTTTTT.

V and J are TRBV5-6 and TRBJ2-4; maybe TRBD1 (5 bases). The CDR3 is made up of 13 amino acids. V was clipped by 6 bases and J by 8 bases, with 15 bases between them. Germline assignment: CDR1 SGHDT and CDR2 YYEEEE. The CDR3 loop reads CASNEGAGYIQYF. The CDR3 DNA reads as TGTGCCAGCAACGAAGGGGCAGGCTACATTCAGTACTTC.

The rearrangement links TRBV18 to TRBJ1-2, with TRBD1 matching over 8 bases. The CDR3 length is 15 residues. CDR1 and CDR2 (germline): KGHSH, LQKENI. V shed 3 bases, J shed 1 base, and the junction held 4 bases outside the gene matches. In DNA, the CDR3 is TGTGCCAGCTCACCTCAGGGGGCCGTTAACTATGGCTACACCTTC. Encoded protein: CASSPQGAVNYGYTF.

V gene TRBV6-5 combines with J gene TRBJ2-1, with a tentative D call TRBD2 (6 bases). V was cut by 0 bases and J by 7 bases, with 10 bases left in between. CDR1 is MNHEY, CDR2 SVGAGI, per germline. The CDR3 totals 14 residues. The DNA of the CDR3 is TGTGCCAGCAGTTACTCGGGGGGAAGTAATGAGCAGTTCTTC. It encodes CASSYSGGSNEQFF.

V gene TRBV2 combines with J gene TRBJ2-5, with D possibly matching TRBD2 (6 bases). CDR3 length: 15 amino acids. V was clipped by 7 bases and J by 5 bases, with 20 bases between them. Germline V lookup: CDR1 SNHLY, CDR2 FYNNEI. CDR3 sequence (DNA): TGTGCCAGCAAGTTAGAGACTAAAGGGAGGGAGACCCAGTACTTC. Its protein is CASKLETKGRETQYF.

V usage is TRBV11-3 and J usage is TRBJ1-6, with 7 bases that match TRBD1. With 2 bases clipped from V and 14 bases from J, the junction kept 6 bases outside the gene matches. CDR3 length: 13 residues. Germline CDR1 is SGHNT and CDR2 is YENEEA. In DNA form, the CDR3 reads TGTGCCAGCAGCTTACGGTCCGGGACAGCCCTCCACTTT. Amino acids: CASSLRSGTALHF.

The chain carries TRBV6-5 and TRBJ1-4, with a weak D call TRBD1 (5 bases). Germline V gene sequence: CDR1 MNHEY, CDR2 SVGAGI. This CDR3 spans 14 amino acids. V lost 4 bases and J 0 bases, leaving 6 bases between the germline ends. Here the CDR3 reads CASSSTATNEKLFF. CDR3 in DNA: TGTGCCAGCAGTTCGACAGCAACTAATGAAAAACTGTTTTTT.

The chain combines TRBV14 with TRBJ2-1; possibly TRBD1 for D (6 bases). V was shortened by 2 bases and J by 7 bases, with 15 bases between the two germline ends. The CDR3 is made up of 15 amino acids. Germline-derived CDR1 and CDR2 are SGHDN and FVKESK. Written as DNA, the CDR3 is TGTGCCAGCAGCCAACCCAGAGGGGGAAGGAATGAGCAGTTCTTC. It is translated as CASSQPRGGRNEQFF.

V is TRBV19 and J is TRBJ1-5; TRBD1 aligns across 7 bases. There are 16 residues in the CDR3. Germline loops: CDR1 LNHDA, CDR2 SQIVND (reference sequence). Trimming cost V 6 bases and J 3 bases; bases outside gene matches: 11. For the CDR3, the DNA is TGTGCCAGTAGGGAACAGGGGAATAGTATCAATCAGCCCCAGCATTTT. This sequence encodes CASREQGNSINQPQHF.

V is TRBV3-1 (or the pseudogene TRBV3-2) and J is TRBJ2-1; a possible D gene is TRBD2 (6 bases). V was shortened by 2 bases and J by 2 bases, with 13 bases between the two germline ends. The germline V gene has CDR1 LGHDT and CDR2 YNNKEL (reference sequence). This CDR3 has 16 residues. The CDR3 loop is CASSQPGRGTYNEQFF. The CDR3 DNA is TGTGCCAGCAGCCAACCGGGCCGGGGGACCTACAATGAGCAGTTCTTC.

For the CDR3, the DNA is TGTGCCAGCAGGCTGACAGGGGGCGGTTGCACCTTC. It is translated as CASRLTGGGCTF. The genes are TRBV12-3 or TRBV12-4 and TRBJ1-2; 10 bases map to TRBD1. CDR3 length: 12 residues. With 6 bases clipped from V and 13 bases from J, the junction kept 8 bases outside the gene matches.

J is TRBJ1-2 and V is TRBV25-1; 9 nucleotides line up with TRBD1. The CDR3 length is 14 residues. CDR1 and CDR2 (germline): MGHDK, SYGVNS. Trimming removed 7 bases from V and 5 bases from J; junction bases left unmatched: 8. Here the CDR3 reads CASTGGGQGYGYTF. In DNA, the CDR3 is TGTGCCAGCACCGGGGGTGGACAGGGGTATGGCTACACCTTC.